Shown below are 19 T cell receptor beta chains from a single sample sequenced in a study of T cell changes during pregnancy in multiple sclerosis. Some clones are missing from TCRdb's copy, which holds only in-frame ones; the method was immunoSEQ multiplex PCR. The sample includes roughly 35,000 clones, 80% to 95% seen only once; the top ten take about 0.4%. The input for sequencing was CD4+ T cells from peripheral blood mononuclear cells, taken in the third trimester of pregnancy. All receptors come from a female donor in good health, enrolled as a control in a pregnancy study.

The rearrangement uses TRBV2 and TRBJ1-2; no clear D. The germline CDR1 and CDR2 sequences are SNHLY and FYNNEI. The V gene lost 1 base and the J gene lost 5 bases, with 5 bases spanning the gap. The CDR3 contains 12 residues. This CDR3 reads CASSEVSYGYTF. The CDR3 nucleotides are TGTGCCAGCAGTGAAGTCAGTTATGGCTACACCTTC.

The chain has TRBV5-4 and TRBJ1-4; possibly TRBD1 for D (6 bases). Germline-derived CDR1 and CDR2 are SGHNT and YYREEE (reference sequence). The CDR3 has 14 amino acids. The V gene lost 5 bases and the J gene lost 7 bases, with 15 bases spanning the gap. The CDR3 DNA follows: TGTGCCAGCAGTTCTACGGGGGGCGGTGAAAAACTGTTTTTT. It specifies CASSSTGGGEKLFF.

In nucleotides, the CDR3 is TGTGCCAGCAGCTTCACAGGGGGTGGGGATCAGCCCCAGCATTTT. It is translated as CASSFTGGGDQPQHF. The chain is built from TRBV7-2 and TRBJ1-5, with TRBD1 matching over 8 bases. Germline CDR1 and CDR2: SGHTA and FQGNSA. This CDR3 is 15 amino acids long. Germline trimming cut 3 bases from V and 5 bases from J; bases unmatched to any gene: 6.

CDR3 nucleotides: TGTGCCAGCAGCGCCAACGCGGGGGGGCGGGGGGAGCTGTTTTTT. The encoded protein is CASSANAGGRGELFF. The J gene is TRBJ2-2, the V gene TRBV7-2; 9 bases agree with TRBD2. Losses at the gene ends were 5 bases for V and 8 bases for J; bases not matched to a gene: 9. The CDR3 spans 15 residues. The germline CDR1 and CDR2 sequences are SGHTA and FQGNSA.

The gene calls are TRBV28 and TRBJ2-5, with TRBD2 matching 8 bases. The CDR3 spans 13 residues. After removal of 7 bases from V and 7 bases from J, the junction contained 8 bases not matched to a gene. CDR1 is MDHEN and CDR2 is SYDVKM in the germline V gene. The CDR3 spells CASTGGGWGTQYF. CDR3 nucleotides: TGTGCCAGCACCGGGGGGGGGTGGGGGACCCAGTACTTC.

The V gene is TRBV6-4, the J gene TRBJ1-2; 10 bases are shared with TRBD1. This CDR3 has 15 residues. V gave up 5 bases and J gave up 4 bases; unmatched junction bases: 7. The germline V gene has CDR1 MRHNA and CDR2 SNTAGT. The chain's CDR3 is CASSLTGGRGYGYTF. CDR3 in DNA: TGTGCCAGCAGTTTGACAGGGGGCCGTGGCTATGGCTACACCTTC.

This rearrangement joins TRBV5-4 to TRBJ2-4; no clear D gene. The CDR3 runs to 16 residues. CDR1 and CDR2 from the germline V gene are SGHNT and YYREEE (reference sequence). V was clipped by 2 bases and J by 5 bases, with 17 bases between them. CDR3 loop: CASSLGSRQVQNIQYF. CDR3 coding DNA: TGTGCCAGCAGCTTAGGATCAAGGCAGGTCCAAAACATTCAGTACTTC.

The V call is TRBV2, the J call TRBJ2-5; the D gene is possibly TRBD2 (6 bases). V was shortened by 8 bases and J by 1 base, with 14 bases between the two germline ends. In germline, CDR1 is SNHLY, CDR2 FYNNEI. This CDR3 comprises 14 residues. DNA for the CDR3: TGTGCCAGCTCGTTTCTAGCGAGCCAAGAGACCCAGTACTTC. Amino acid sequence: CASSFLASQETQYF.

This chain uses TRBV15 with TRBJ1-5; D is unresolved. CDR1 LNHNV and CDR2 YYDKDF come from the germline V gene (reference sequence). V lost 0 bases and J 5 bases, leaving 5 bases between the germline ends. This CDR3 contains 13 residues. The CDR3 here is CATSRDTDQPQHF. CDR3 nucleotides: TGTGCCACCAGCAGAGATACGGATCAGCCCCAGCATTTT. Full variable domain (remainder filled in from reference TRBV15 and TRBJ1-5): DAMVIQNPRYQVTQFGKPVTLSCSQTLNHNVMYWYQQKSSQAPKLLFHYYDKDFNNEADTPDNFQSRRPNTSFCFLDIRSPGLGDTAMYLCATSRDTDQPQHFGDGTRLSIL.

The CDR3 bases are TGCGCCAGCAGCTTGGTTGTCACACCGAACACTGAAGCTTTCTTT. It is translated as CASSLVVTPNTEAFF. The chain has TRBV5-1 and TRBJ1-1, with D hard to call. CDR1 is SGHRS and CDR2 is YFSETQ in the germline V gene. V was cut by 0 bases and J by 1 base, with 10 bases left in between. CDR3 length equals 15 residues.

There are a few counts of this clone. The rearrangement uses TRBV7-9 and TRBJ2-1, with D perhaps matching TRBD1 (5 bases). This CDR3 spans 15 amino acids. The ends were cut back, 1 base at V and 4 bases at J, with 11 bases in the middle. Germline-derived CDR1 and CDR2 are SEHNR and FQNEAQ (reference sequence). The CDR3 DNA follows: TGTGCCAGCAGCTTAGGCAGGGCCCAGTACAATGAGCAGTTCTTC. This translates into CASSLGRAQYNEQFF.

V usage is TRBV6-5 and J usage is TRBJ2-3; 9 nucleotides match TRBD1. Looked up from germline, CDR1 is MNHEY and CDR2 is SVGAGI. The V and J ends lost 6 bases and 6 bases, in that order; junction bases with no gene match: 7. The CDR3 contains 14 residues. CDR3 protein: CASSPDRGIDTQYF. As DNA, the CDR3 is TGTGCCAGCAGCCCGGACAGGGGCATTGATACGCAGTATTTT.

CDR3 coding DNA: TGTGCCACCGCGGACAGAAAGTATGGCTACACCTTC. Translated: CATADRKYGYTF. The V and J genes are TRBV19 and TRBJ1-2; D may be TRBD1 (6 bases). From germline, CDR1 is LNHDA and CDR2 SQIVND (reference sequence). This CDR3 has 12 amino acids. Trimming shortened V by 10 bases and J by 5 bases, and 14 bases separated the two germline ends.

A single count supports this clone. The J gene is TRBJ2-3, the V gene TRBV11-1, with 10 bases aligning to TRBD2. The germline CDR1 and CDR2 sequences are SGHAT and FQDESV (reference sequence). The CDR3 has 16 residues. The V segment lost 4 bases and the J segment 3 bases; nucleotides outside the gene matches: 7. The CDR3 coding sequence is TGTGCCAGCAGCTCGAGGAAGCGGGGGGGAACAGATACGCAGTATTTT. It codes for CASSSRKRGGTDTQYF.

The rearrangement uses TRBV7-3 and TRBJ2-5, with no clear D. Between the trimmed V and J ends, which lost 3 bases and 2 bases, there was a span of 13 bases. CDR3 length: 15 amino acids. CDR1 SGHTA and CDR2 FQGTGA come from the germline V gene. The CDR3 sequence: CASSFQSGRQETQYF. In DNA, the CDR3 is TGTGCCAGCAGCTTTCAGTCAGGCCGACAAGAGACCCAGTACTTC.

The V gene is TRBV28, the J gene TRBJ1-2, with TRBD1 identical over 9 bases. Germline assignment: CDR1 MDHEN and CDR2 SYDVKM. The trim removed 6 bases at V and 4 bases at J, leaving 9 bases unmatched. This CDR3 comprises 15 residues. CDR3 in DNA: TGTGCCAGCAGCACCACAGGGGGCGTGAGCTATGGCTACACCTTC. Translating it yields CASSTTGGVSYGYTF.

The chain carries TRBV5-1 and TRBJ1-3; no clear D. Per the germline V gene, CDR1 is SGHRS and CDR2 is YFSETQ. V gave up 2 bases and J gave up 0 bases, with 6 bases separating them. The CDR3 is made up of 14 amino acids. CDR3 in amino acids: CASSLGVSGNTIYF. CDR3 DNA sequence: TGCGCCAGCAGCTTAGGAGTCTCTGGAAACACCATATATTTT. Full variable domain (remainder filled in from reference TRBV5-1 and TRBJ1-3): KAGVTQTPRYLIKTRGQQVTLSCSPISGHRSVSWYQQTPGQGLQFLFEYFSETQRNKGNFPGRFSGRQFSNSRSEMNVSTLELGDSALYLCASSLGVSGNTIYFGEGSWLTVV.

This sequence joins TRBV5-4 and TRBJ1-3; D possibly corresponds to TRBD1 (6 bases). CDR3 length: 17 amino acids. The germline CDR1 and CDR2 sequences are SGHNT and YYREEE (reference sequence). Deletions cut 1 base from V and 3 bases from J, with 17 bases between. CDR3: CASSLRQAAGDGNTIYF. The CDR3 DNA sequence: TGTGCCAGCAGCTTGAGACAGGCAGCCGGGGATGGAAACACCATATATTTT.

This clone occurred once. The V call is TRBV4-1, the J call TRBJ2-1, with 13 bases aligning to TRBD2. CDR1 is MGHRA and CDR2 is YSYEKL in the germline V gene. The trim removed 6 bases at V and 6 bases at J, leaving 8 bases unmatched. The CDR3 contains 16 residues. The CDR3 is CASSSTSGGVTNEQFF. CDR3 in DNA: TGCGCCAGCAGTAGTACTAGCGGGGGGGTTACCAATGAGCAGTTCTTC.